This TCR beta chain was identified in a study of blood T cell repertoires in COVID-19. The overall study: Donors in the United States, Italy and Spain gave samples during acute or convalescent COVID-19. In each case, the material was cDNA or gDNA derived from T cells, B-cell-depleted T cells, or PBMCs.

The trim removed 0 bases at V and 4 bases at J, leaving 7 bases unmatched. CDR1 SGHDT and CDR2 YYEEEE come from the germline V gene. This CDR3 is 16 amino acids long. Authors' methods: Cell counts per sample came from amplifying reference gene primers. The protocol was immunoSEQ multiplex PCR, while the TCRdb copy is restricted to in-frame clones and leaves out a portion. For V, J and clone size, that table is used; D and trimming come from the DNA. The sample has about 250,000 clones, approximately 80% seen once. This TCR came from a woman in her 70s with acute or convalescent COVID-19. The gene calls are TRBV5-6 and TRBJ1-5; TRBD1 aligns across 7 bases. The sequenced material came from peripheral blood. The CDR3 here is CASSLGGTARNQPQHF. The CDR3 coding sequence is TGTGCCAGCAGCTTGGGGGGGACAGCGCGGAATCAGCCCCAGCATTTT.